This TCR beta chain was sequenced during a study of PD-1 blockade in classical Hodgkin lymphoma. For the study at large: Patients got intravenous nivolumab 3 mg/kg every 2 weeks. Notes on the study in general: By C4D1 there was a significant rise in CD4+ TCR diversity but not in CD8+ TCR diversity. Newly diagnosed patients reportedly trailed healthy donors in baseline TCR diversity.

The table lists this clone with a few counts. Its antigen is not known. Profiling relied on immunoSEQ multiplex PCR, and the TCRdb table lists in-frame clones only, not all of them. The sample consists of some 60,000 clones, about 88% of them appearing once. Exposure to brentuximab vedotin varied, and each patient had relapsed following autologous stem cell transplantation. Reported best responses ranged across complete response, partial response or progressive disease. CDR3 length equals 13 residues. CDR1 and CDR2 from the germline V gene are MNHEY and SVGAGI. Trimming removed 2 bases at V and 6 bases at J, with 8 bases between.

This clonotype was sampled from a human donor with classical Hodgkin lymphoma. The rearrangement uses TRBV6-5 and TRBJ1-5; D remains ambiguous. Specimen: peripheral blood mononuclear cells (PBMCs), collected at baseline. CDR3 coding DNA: TGTGCCAGCAGTTACGGTCCGGCTCAGCCCCAGCATTTT. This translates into CASSYGPAQPQHF.